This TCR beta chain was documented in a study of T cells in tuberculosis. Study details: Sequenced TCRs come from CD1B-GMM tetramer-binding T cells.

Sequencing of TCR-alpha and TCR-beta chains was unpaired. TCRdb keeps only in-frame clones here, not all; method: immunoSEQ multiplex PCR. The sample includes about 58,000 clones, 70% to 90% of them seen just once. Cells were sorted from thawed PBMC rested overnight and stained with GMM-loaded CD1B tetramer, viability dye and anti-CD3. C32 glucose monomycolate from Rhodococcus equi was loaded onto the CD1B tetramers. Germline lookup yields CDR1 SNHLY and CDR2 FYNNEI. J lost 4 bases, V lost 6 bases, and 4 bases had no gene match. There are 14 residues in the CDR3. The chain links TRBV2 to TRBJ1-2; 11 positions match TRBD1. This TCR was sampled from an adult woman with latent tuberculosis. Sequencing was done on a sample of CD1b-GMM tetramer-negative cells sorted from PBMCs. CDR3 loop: CASRGDRGAYGYTF. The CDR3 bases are TGTGCCAGCAGGGGGGACAGGGGGGCCTATGGCTACACCTTC. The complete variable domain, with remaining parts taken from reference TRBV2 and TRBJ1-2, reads EPEVTQTPSHQVTQMGQEVILRCVPISNHLYFYWYRQILGQKVEFLVSFYNNEISEKSEIFDDQFSVERPDGSNFTLKIRSTKLEDSAMYFCASRGDRGAYGYTFGSGTRLTVV.